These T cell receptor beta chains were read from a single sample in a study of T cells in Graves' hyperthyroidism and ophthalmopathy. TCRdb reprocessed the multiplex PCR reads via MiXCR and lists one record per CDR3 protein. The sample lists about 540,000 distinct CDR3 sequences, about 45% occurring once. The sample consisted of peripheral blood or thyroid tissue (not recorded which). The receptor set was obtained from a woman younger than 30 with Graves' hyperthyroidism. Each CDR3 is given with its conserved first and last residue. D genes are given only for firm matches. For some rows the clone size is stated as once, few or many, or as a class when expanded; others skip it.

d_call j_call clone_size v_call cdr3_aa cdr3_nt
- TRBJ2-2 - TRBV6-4 CASSDSSRDTGELFF TGTGCCAGCAGTGACTCGAGCAGGGACACCGGGGAGCTGTTTTTT
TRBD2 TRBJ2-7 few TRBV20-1 CSARAAGGPREQYF TGCAGTGCTAGAGCGGCGGGAGGGCCGCGTGAGCAGTACTTC
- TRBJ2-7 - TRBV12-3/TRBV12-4 CASCMRGSYEQYF TGTGCCAGCTGCATGAGGGGTTCCTACGAGCAGTACTTC
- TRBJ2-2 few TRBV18 CASSPITDNTGELFF TGTGCCAGCTCACCAATTACAGACAACACCGGGGAGCTGTTTTTT
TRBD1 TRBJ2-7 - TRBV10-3 CAIKGDRVFEQYF TGTGCCATCAAGGGGGACAGGGTCTTCGAGCAGTACTTC
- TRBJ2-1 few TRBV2 CASSAGVGQFF TGTGCCAGCAGTGCAGGGGTGGGGCAGTTCTTC
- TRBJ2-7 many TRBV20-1 CSASVLPESYEQYF TGCAGTGCTTCGGTACTACCCGAATCCTACGAGCAGTACTTC
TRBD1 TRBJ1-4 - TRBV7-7 CASIPLGDSEKLFF TGTGCTAGCATCCCGTTGGGGGACAGTGAAAAACTGTTTTTT
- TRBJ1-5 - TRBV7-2 CASSLGLAGDTHF TGTGCCAGCAGCTTGGGACTAGCGGGAGATACGCATTTT
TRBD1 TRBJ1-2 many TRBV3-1 CASSPDRGHGYTF TGTGCCAGCAGCCCTGACAGGGGGCATGGCTACACCTTC
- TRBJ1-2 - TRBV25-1 CSAEFQSYGYTF TGTTCCGCCGAGTTCCAGTCCTATGGCTACACCTTC
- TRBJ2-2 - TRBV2 CASSGFGELFF TGTGCCAGCAGTGGGTTCGGGGAGCTGTTTTTT
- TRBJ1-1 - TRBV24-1 CATSDATALNTEAFF TGTGCCACCAGTGATGCGACAGCACTAAACACTGAAGCTTTCTTT
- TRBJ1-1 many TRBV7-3 CASSLTGGRFTEAFF TGTGCCAGCAGCTTAACGGGGGGAAGGTTCACTGAAGCTTTCTTT
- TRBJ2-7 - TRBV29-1 CVDGGTASYEQYF TGCGTTGATGGCGGGACGGCTAGCTACGAGCAGTACTTC
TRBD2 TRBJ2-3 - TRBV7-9 CASSTGGDTQYF TGTGCCAGCAGCACCGGGGGGGATACGCAGTATTTT
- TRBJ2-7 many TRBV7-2 CASSLASGQVIYEQYF TGTGCCAGCAGCTTAGCGAGTGGGCAGGTTATCTACGAGCAGTACTTC
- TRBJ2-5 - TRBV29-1 CSLTTLETQYF TGCAGCTTGACGACGCTGGAGACCCAGTACTTC
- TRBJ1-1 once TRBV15 CATSRITTGNTEAFF TGTGCCACCAGCAGAATTACGACAGGCAACACTGAAGCTTTCTTT
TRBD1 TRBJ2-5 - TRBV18 CASSPLLAGGSSETQYF TGTGCCAGCTCACCACTTCTAGCAGGGGGCTCTTCAGAGACCCAGTACTTC
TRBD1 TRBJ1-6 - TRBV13 CAIVATGSSPLHF TGTGCCATCGTTGCGACAGGGTCTTCACCCCTCCACTTT
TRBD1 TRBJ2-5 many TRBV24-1 CATSDPGQGAQETQYF TGTGCCACCAGTGATCCGGGACAGGGGGCCCAAGAGACCCAGTACTTC
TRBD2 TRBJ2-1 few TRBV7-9 CASSSSGNDEQFF TGTGCCAGCAGCTCCAGCGGGAACGATGAGCAGTTCTTC
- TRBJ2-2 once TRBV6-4 CASSDRDDRKGELFF TGTGCCAGCAGTGACCGTGACGATAGGAAAGGGGAGCTGTTTTTT
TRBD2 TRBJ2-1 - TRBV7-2 CASSLGRAGGREQFF TGTGCCAGCAGCTTAGGTCGAGCGGGAGGGCGTGAGCAGTTCTTC
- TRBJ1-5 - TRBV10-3 CAISEDSAQETQHF TGTGCCATCAGTGAGGACAGTGCACAAGAGACCCAGCATTTT
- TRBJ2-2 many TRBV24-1 CATSDQGRLAGELFF TGTGCCACCAGTGATCAGGGAAGACTTGCCGGGGAGCTGTTTTTT
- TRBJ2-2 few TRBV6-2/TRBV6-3 CASSSGPQYTGELFF TGTGCCAGCAGCTCCGGGCCCCAATACACCGGGGAGCTGTTTTTT
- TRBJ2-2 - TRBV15 CATSLLTVGTGELFF TGTGCCACCAGCCTCCTGACGGTAGGGACTGGGGAGCTGTTTTTT
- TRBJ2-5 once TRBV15 CATSSTLATKIGTQYF TGTGCCACCAGCAGCACCCTAGCGACTAAGATAGGGACCCAGTACTTC
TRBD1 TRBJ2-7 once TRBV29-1 CSVRTGRREQYF TGCAGCGTCAGGACAGGGAGACGGGAGCAGTACTTC
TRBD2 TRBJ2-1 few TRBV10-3 CAIRGTSGYNEQFF TGTGCCATCAGAGGGACTAGCGGTTACAATGAGCAGTTCTTC
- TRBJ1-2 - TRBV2 CASSESWGSGNTF -
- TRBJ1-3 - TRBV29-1 CSAKGLVNTIYF TGCAGCGCCAAGGGACTAGTCAACACCATATATTTT
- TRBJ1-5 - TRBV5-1 CASSWGVGQPQHF TGCGCCAGCAGCTGGGGTGTCGGTCAGCCCCAGCATTTT
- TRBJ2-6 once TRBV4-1 CASSQVDRGAGANVLTF TGCGCCAGCAGCCAAGTTGATAGGGGAGCTGGGGCCAACGTCCTGACTTTC
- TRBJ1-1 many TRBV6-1 CASISGVSYTEAFF TGTGCCAGCATCTCAGGGGTCTCGTACACTGAAGCTTTCTTT
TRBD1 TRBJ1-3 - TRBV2 CASSSLRRTGVYGYTIYF TGTGCCAGCAGTTCACTCCGTAGGACAGGGGTCTATGGCTACACCATATATTTT
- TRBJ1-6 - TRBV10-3 CAISDLHF TGTGCCATCAGTGATCTCCACTTT
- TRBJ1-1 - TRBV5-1 CASSLDRAGLSTEAFF TGCGCCAGCAGCTTGGACAGGGCCGGGCTCAGCACTGAAGCTTTCTTT
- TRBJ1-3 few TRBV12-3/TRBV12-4 CASSLGGETIYF TGTGCCAGCAGTTTAGGGGGGGAGACCATATATTTT
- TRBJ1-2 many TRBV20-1 CSAKGAAYGYTF TGCAGTGCTAAAGGGGCAGCCTATGGCTACACCTTC
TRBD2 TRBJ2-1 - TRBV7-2 CASSFRTSGRDEQFF TGTGCCAGCAGCTTCCGGACTAGCGGGAGGGATGAGCAGTTCTTC
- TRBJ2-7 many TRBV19 CASSISLAQVHEQYF TGTGCCAGTAGTATTTCCCTAGCCCAAGTCCACGAGCAGTACTTC
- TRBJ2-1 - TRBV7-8 CASSFGETSNEQFF TGTGCCAGCAGCTTTGGCGAAACTAGCAATGAGCAGTTCTTC
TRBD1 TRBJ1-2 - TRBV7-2 CASSPWTGGGYTF TGTGCCAGCAGCCCGTGGACAGGGGGCGGCTACACCTTC
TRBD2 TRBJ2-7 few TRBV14 CARTSGPTHEQYF TGTGCCAGAACTAGCGGCCCCACCCACGAGCAGTACTTC
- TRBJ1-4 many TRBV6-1 CASSPVAVAEKLFF TGTGCCAGCAGCCCCGTTGCAGTGGCTGAAAAACTGTTTTTT
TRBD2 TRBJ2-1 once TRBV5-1 CASSLPTSGRAGEQFF TGCGCCAGCAGCTTGCCGACTAGCGGGAGGGCCGGTGAGCAGTTCTTC
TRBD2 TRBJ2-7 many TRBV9 CASSVTAGGSYEQYF TGTGCCAGCAGCGTAACAGCGGGGGGGTCCTACGAGCAGTACTTC
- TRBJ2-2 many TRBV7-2 CASSRTGTLGTGELFF TGTGCCAGCAGCCGAACCGGGACCTTGGGCACCGGGGAGCTGTTTTTT
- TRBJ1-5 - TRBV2 CASSELAGGGQPQHF TGTGCCAGCAGTGAACTAGCGGGGGGGGGTCAGCCCCAGCATTTT